The present T cell receptor (beta chain) was sequenced within a study of cytomegalovirus exposure and HLA in healthy donors. At the level of the study: Both the 120 validation repertoires and the approximately 700 first-cohort repertoires used the same platform, as reported by a later analysis.

The length of the CDR3 is 11 residues. CDR1 is MNHNY and CDR2 is SVGAGI in the germline V gene (reference sequence). Trimming cost V 7 bases and J 7 bases, with 10 bases left between them. In its sample, this clone was seen once. The table came from immunoSEQ multiplex PCR; TCRdb's copy has only in-frame clones and leaves some out. Of approximately 110,000 clones listed, around nine tenths were seen once; the top ten hold around 2.1%. The material sequenced was PBMCs. The chain has TRBV6-6 and TRBJ1-1; D gene unclear. This clonotype was sampled from a woman younger than 30 in good health and CMV-seronegative. In DNA form, the CDR3 reads TGTGCCAGCATCTACAGCCGTGAAGCTTTCTTT. It yields the protein CASIYSREAFF.